The 28 T cell receptor beta chains below come from one sample, sequenced in a study of blood T cells in healthy people across ages. Then a second PCR, running roughly 7 to 11 cycles, was carried out with a sample-barcoded 5' primer and a J-beta primer mix. TCRdb called the 5' RACE reads again in MiXCR, with one record for every CDR3 protein. The sample has hundreds of thousands of distinct CDR3 sequences; about 56% are singletons. Material for sequencing was blood. The receptors derive from a man aged 40-50 years in good health.

The rearrangement uses TRBV9 and TRBJ2-3, with a tentative D call TRBD1 (6 bases). The V end lost 3 bases, the J end lost 5 bases, and 10 bases lay between the germline ends. The CDR3 runs to 13 residues. Germline V gene data show CDR1 as SGDLS and CDR2 as YYNGEE. The chain's CDR3 is CASSEDRRDTQYF. The CDR3 coding sequence is TGTGCCAGCAGCGAAGACAGGAGAGATACGCAGTATTTT.

This clonotype was found a few times. The chain recombines TRBV15 with TRBJ2-5, with D unclear. CDR3 length: 12 residues. V lost 1 base and J lost 5, with 5 bases in between. The germline V gene has CDR1 LNHNV and CDR2 YYDKDF (reference sequence). The CDR3 coding sequence is TGTGCCACCAGCAGAGTATCGGAGACCCAGTACTTC. Translating it yields CATSRVSETQYF.

This clonotype was counted a few times. This chain links TRBV12-3 or TRBV12-4 with TRBJ1-2, with D possibly TRBD1 on 6 matching bases. V was pared by 1 base and J by 4 bases, with 10 bases between. The CDR3 is 14 amino acids. This chain's CDR3 is CASSLGQAFYGYTF. For the CDR3, the DNA is TGTGCCAGCAGTTTAGGACAGGCGTTCTATGGCTACACCTTC.

The J gene is TRBJ2-7, the V gene TRBV7-2; D remains unclear. V gave up 1 base and J gave up 7 bases, with 14 bases separating them. Looked up from germline, CDR1 is SGHTA and CDR2 is FQGNSA. The CDR3 spans 14 residues. The CDR3 spells CASSLGGRIREQYF. The CDR3 DNA sequence: TGTGCCAGCAGCTTAGGAGGACGGATACGGGAGCAGTACTTC.

The genes are TRBV5-1 and TRBJ2-5; 12 nucleotides match TRBD1. V gave up 1 base and J gave up 5 bases; unmatched junction bases: 6. Per the germline V gene, CDR1 is SGHRS and CDR2 is YFSETQ. This CDR3 is built from 16 residues. DNA for the CDR3: TGCGCCAGCAGCTTGTATATCGGGACAGGGGGCGAGACCCAGTACTTC. Translation gives CASSLYIGTGGETQYF.

This clonotype was observed a handful of times. V usage is TRBV28 and J usage is TRBJ1-4; TRBD1 might be the D (5 bases). The germline V gene has CDR1 MDHEN and CDR2 SYDVKM. The CDR3 covers 16 residues. Trimming took 3 bases from V and 2 from J, leaving 13 bases between them. CDR3 sequence (DNA): TGTGCCAGCAGTTTCCCATCGGGGGAGACTAATGAAAAACTGTTTTTT. Protein: CASSFPSGETNEKLFF.

The V and J genes are TRBV5-1 and TRBJ1-3, with unresolved D. The CDR3 runs 14 residues. Germline V CDR1 and CDR2: SGHRS, YFSETQ. Trimming took 4 bases from V and 2 from J, leaving 10 bases between them. Written as DNA, the CDR3 is TGCGCCAGCAGCGAAGGAACGGCTGGAAACACCATATATTTT. Residues: CASSEGTAGNTIYF.

V usage is TRBV6-6 and J usage is TRBJ2-3, with D possibly being TRBD1 (6 bases). Germline CDR1 is MNHNY and CDR2 is SVGAGI (reference sequence). Trimming removed 8 bases at V and 1 base at J, with 16 bases between. The CDR3 is 15 amino acids. CDR3 sequence (DNA): TGTGCCAGCGTGGCCAACAGGGTGGGCACAGATACGCAGTATTTT. This codes for CASVANRVGTDTQYF.

This clonotype turned up a few times. The chain recombines TRBV7-7 with TRBJ2-5; D not resolved. The V end was cut by 8 bases, the J end by 5 bases, with 12 bases between. From germline, CDR1 is SSHAT and CDR2 FNYEAQ (reference sequence). The CDR3 has 12 amino acids. The chain's CDR3 is CASGFSGETQYF. The CDR3 nucleotides read TGTGCCAGCGGGTTTTCAGGCGAGACCCAGTACTTC.

V gene TRBV7-2 combines with J gene TRBJ1-1; no clear D. The CDR3 contains 14 residues. V was trimmed by 4 bases and J by 0 bases, leaving 9 bases between them. Germline assignment: CDR1 SGHTA and CDR2 FQGNSA. The CDR3 protein is CASSSSSMNTEAFF. For the CDR3, the DNA is TGTGCCAGCAGCTCCTCTTCCATGAACACTGAAGCTTTCTTT.

The CDR3 DNA sequence: TGTGCCAGCGATCGGGGGGCTGGGGCCAACGTCCTGACTTTC. It specifies CASDRGAGANVLTF. V is TRBV6-5 and J is TRBJ2-6, with TRBD2 matching over 7 bases. The CDR3 length is 14 residues. Germline V CDR1 and CDR2: MNHEY, SVGAGI. Unmatched junction bases numbered 3, after V lost 8 bases and J lost 2 bases.

Of note for this clonotype: A read error may account for a junction end that differs from germline. The rearrangement joins TRBV7-2 to TRBJ2-3; 10 bases align to TRBD2. This CDR3 spans 17 amino acids. Germline V gives CDR1 SGHTA, CDR2 FQGNSA. The CDR3 protein is CAGSLEISGGSTDTQYF. The CDR3 region has the DNA TGTGCCGGCAGCTTAGAAATTAGCGGGGGGAGCACAGATACGCAGTATTTT.

V usage is TRBV2 and J usage is TRBJ1-5; tentative D call: TRBD1 (5 bases). The CDR3 has 15 residues. V was trimmed by 7 bases and J by 4 bases, leaving 17 bases between them. Germline CDR1 is SNHLY and CDR2 is FYNNEI. This CDR3 is CASTLVGAGNQPQHF. The CDR3 DNA is TGTGCCAGCACCCTGGTTGGGGCGGGGAATCAGCCCCAGCATTTT.

The genes are TRBV6-2 or TRBV6-3 and TRBJ1-5; 9 positions agree with TRBD1. CDR3 length: 15 residues. Germline CDR1 is MNHEY and CDR2 is SVGEGT. With V trimmed by 8 bases and J by 3 bases, 8 bases remained unmatched. CDR3 residues: CASRDRDWDNQPQHF. The CDR3 bases are TGTGCCAGCCGGGACAGGGATTGGGACAATCAGCCCCAGCATTTT.

The chain joins TRBV14 to TRBJ1-4, with D unresolved. Trimming cost V 3 bases and J 7 bases, with 15 bases left between them. The length of the CDR3 is 15 residues. Looked up from germline, CDR1 is SGHDN and CDR2 is FVKESK. The CDR3 DNA reads as TGTGCCAGCAGCCAGGACCGGACGACGGGTGAAAAACTGTTTTTT. It is translated as CASSQDRTTGEKLFF.

With respect to this clonotype: This sequence may be a read error, since a much larger clone differs from it by one base. J is TRBJ2-6 and V is TRBV12-3 or TRBV12-4; 9 bases align to TRBD1. The CDR3 length is 16 residues. With V trimmed by 5 bases and J by 8 bases, 10 bases remained unmatched. CDR3 sequence: CASSVQGAGGTNVLTF. The CDR3 DNA sequence: TGTGCCAGCAGTGTACAGGGGGCAGGCGGGACCAACGTCCTGACTTTC.

DNA for the CDR3: TGTGCCAGCAGTCAAGTAGACGGCTCCTACGAGCAGTACTTC. Translating gives CASSQVDGSYEQYF. The V and J genes are TRBV13 and TRBJ2-7; D gene ambiguous. This CDR3 comprises 14 residues. The V and J ends lost 6 bases and 0 bases respectively, with 12 bases between them. Looked up from germline, CDR1 is PRHDT and CDR2 is FYEKMQ (reference sequence).

The chain has TRBV4-1 and TRBJ2-5; D uncertain. Germline V gene data show CDR1 as MGHRA and CDR2 as YSYEKL. This CDR3 region has 12 residues. V gave up 1 base and J gave up 7 bases, with 7 bases separating them. The CDR3: CASSQGPGTQYF. DNA for the CDR3: TGCGCCAGCAGCCAAGGCCCCGGGACCCAGTACTTC.

The chain combines TRBV24-1 with TRBJ1-1, with 10 positions matching TRBD1. The junction had 12 bases not matched to a gene; V was cut back by 7 bases and J by 5 bases. CDR1 and CDR2 from the germline V gene are KGHDR and SFDVKD. The CDR3 spans 16 residues. The CDR3 DNA is TGTGCCACCAGCGTAACGACAGGGGGCGCGAGGACTGAAGCTTTCTTT. It is translated as CATSVTTGGARTEAFF.

This clonotype was counted once. This chain links TRBV11-2 with TRBJ2-1, with no clear D. The V end lost 0 bases, the J end lost 9 bases, and 12 bases lay between the germline ends. This CDR3 spans 14 amino acids. The germline gives CDR1 SGHAT, CDR2 FQNNGV. This chain's CDR3 is CASSLDQNYGEQFF. The CDR3 coding sequence is TGTGCCAGCAGCTTAGACCAGAATTACGGTGAGCAGTTCTTC. Using reference TRBV11-2 and TRBJ2-1 for the parts outside the CDR3, the full variable domain is EAGVAQSPRYKIIEKRQSVAFWCNPISGHATLYWYQQILGQGPKLLIQFQNNGVVDDSQLPKDRFSAERLKGVDSTLKIQPAKLEDSAVYLCASSLDQNYGEQFFGPGTRLTVL.

In regard to this clonotype: A much more abundant neighbour one base away suggests this may be a read error. The rearrangement joins TRBV20-1 to TRBJ1-2; D might be TRBD1 (5 bases). CDR1 DFQATT and CDR2 SNEGSKA come from the germline V gene (reference sequence). CDR3 length: 15 amino acids. Written as DNA, the CDR3 is TGCAGTGCTAGAGCAAATGAGGGGATCGACTATGGCTCCACCTTC. Its protein product is CSARANEGIDYGSTF.

The gene calls are TRBV20-1 and TRBJ2-5; D possibly uses TRBD1 or TRBD2 (5 bases each). The J call is doubtful: the DNA matches TRBJ2-7 better. Germline V gene lookup returns CDR1 DFQATT and CDR2 SNEGSKA (reference sequence). The CDR3 runs 11 residues. CDR3 in DNA: TGCAGTGCTAGGGGGGAAAACGAGCAGTACTTC. This encodes CSARGENEQYF.

This rearrangement joins TRBV20-1 to TRBJ2-3; D not resolved. This CDR3 contains 16 residues. Trimming cost V 0 bases and J 5 bases, with 18 bases left between them. Germline CDR1 DFQATT, CDR2 SNEGSKA (reference sequence). The CDR3 DNA sequence: TGCAGTGCTAGAGATGATATGGGGAACACAATAGATACGCAGTATTTT. Translation gives CSARDDMGNTIDTQYF.

The chain carries TRBV5-1 and TRBJ2-3, with D possibly called TRBD1 or TRBD2 (5 bases each). Germline V gene lookup returns CDR1 SGHRS and CDR2 YFSETQ. CDR3 length: 15 amino acids. V lost 0 bases, J lost 1 base, and 9 bases lay in between. CDR3 nucleotide sequence: TGCGCCAGCAGCTTGGACGGGGACCGCACAGATACGCAGTATTTT. It specifies CASSLDGDRTDTQYF. Looking up the rest from reference TRBV5-1 and TRBJ2-3 gives the full variable domain: KAGVTQTPRYLIKTRGQQVTLSCSPISGHRSVSWYQQTPGQGLQFLFEYFSETQRNKGNFPGRFSGRQFSNSRSEMNVSTLELGDSALYLCASSLDGDRTDTQYFGPGTRLTVL.

The chain combines TRBV6-2 or TRBV6-3 with TRBJ2-7; the D gene is possibly TRBD2 (6 bases). CDR1 MNHEY and CDR2 SVGEGT come from the germline V gene. V lost 4 bases and J lost 2, with 15 bases in between. This CDR3 spans 15 amino acids. DNA of the CDR3: TGTGCCAGCAGTTTAGGGCGGGACTGGACCTACGAGCAGTACTTC. Amino acids: CASSLGRDWTYEQYF.

The J gene is TRBJ2-7, the V gene TRBV28, with 8 bases lining up with TRBD2. J lost 5 bases, V lost 4 bases, and 7 bases had no gene match. CDR1 is MDHEN and CDR2 is SYDVKM in the germline V gene. CDR3 length: 14 residues. In DNA form, the CDR3 reads TGTGCCAGCAGTTCCGGGGGGGGTGGTAACGAGCAGTACTTC. Translating gives CASSSGGGGNEQYF.

The V and J genes are TRBV28 and TRBJ2-1; D is perhaps TRBD1 or TRBD2 (6 bases each). V was clipped by 3 bases and J by 0 bases, with 18 bases between them. The CDR3 sequence is 18 residues long. Germline CDR1 and CDR2: MDHEN and SYDVKM. The CDR3 reads CASSFPRKGGSSYNEQFF. Written as DNA, the CDR3 is TGTGCCAGCAGTTTCCCCAGGAAGGGGGGAAGCTCCTACAATGAGCAGTTCTTC.

The V and J genes are TRBV7-9 and TRBJ2-1; no reliable D call. The V end was cut by 3 bases, the J end by 4 bases, with 7 bases between. The CDR3 length is 13 residues. From germline, CDR1 is SEHNR and CDR2 FQNEAQ (reference sequence). CDR3 DNA sequence: TGTGCCAGCAGCTTTCCCAGGTACAATGAGCAGTTCTTC. This gives the protein CASSFPRYNEQFF.